Presented here are 15 T cell receptor beta chains from one specimen sequenced in a study of T cell clones after liver transplantation. Sequencing used immunoSEQ multiplex PCR; TCRdb keeps in-frame clones, though not all of them. The sample consists of some 120,000 clones, around nine tenths of them appearing once. This material consisted of CD4+ T cells from blood, taken 12 months after liver transplant. The receptors here all came from a human patient who received a liver transplant. Some T cells may be the graft donor's.

The chain links TRBV18 to TRBJ2-3, with 12 bases aligning to TRBD2. Unmatched junction bases numbered 17, after V lost 6 bases and J lost 4 bases. CDR1 and CDR2 from the germline V gene are KGHSH and LQKENI. The CDR3 is made up of 19 amino acids. The chain's CDR3 is CASSPVRLAGEGIADTQYF. The CDR3 nucleotides are TGTGCCAGCTCTCCAGTCAGACTAGCGGGAGAAGGTATCGCAGATACGCAGTATTTT. Complete variable domain (other parts from reference TRBV18 and TRBJ2-3): NAGVMQNPRHLVRRRGQEARLRCSPMKGHSHVYWYRQLPEEGLKFMVYLQKENIIDESGMPKERFSAEFPKEGPSILRIQQVVRGDSAAYFCASSPVRLAGEGIADTQYFGPGTRLTVL.

This chain uses TRBV29-1 with TRBJ2-5, with D possibly TRBD1 on 5 matching bases. This CDR3 region has 14 residues. The germline CDR1 and CDR2 sequences are SQVTM and ANQGSEA. V dropped 1 base and J dropped 5 bases, with 14 bases sitting between them. CDR3 protein: CSVEVSLGLETQYF. The CDR3 nucleotides read TGCAGCGTTGAAGTCTCCCTGGGGCTGGAGACCCAGTACTTC.

This clone was observed a handful of times. At one end the junction does not follow the germline gene, possibly because of a read error. This sequence joins TRBV10-3 and TRBJ2-7; 12 positions agree with TRBD1. Germline V gene lookup returns CDR1 ENHRY and CDR2 SYGVKD. This CDR3 is 13 amino acids long. The CDR3 DNA sequence: TGTGCCCCGATTTCCGGGACAGGGGGCGCGGTGGGGTTC. As protein: CAPISGTGGAVGF.

The gene calls are TRBV18 and TRBJ2-2; D unclear. Trimming removed 3 bases from V and 4 bases from J, with 9 bases in between. Germline V lookup: CDR1 KGHSH, CDR2 LQKENI. The length of the CDR3 is 14 residues. DNA for the CDR3: TGTGCCAGCTCACCGTCGACGGCCACCGGGGAGCTGTTTTTT. This codes for CASSPSTATGELFF.

This clone has just one count. The gene calls are TRBV15 and TRBJ2-1; 7 bases line up with TRBD2. Germline CDR1 LNHNV, CDR2 YYDKDF (reference sequence). J was trimmed by 0 bases and V by 3 bases; bases with no gene match: 2. The CDR3 spans 15 residues. The CDR3 is CATSSGEGSYNEQFF. CDR3 nucleotides: TGTGCCACCAGCAGCGGGGAGGGCTCCTACAATGAGCAGTTCTTC.

The chain uses TRBV11-3 and TRBJ2-6, with unresolved D. CDR1 and CDR2 (germline): SGHNT, YENEEA. The CDR3 extends over 14 amino acids. The germline V and J ends were trimmed by 7 bases and 0 bases, with 7 bases remaining between them. CDR3 DNA sequence: TGTGCCAGCAAAGAGGACTCTGGGGCCAACGTCCTGACTTTC. Translated, it gives CASKEDSGANVLTF.

V usage is TRBV7-9 and J usage is TRBJ1-1, with a tentative D call TRBD1 (6 bases). The CDR3 runs to 12 residues. Germline V gene data show CDR1 as SEHNR and CDR2 as FQNEAQ (reference sequence). Between the trimmed V and J ends, which lost 4 bases and 6 bases, there was a span of 9 bases. The CDR3 coding sequence is TGTGCCAGCAGCTCGGGGGGCCCTGAAGCTTTCTTT. This translates into CASSSGGPEAFF.

The chain links TRBV28 to TRBJ1-2; TRBD1 aligns across 9 bases. CDR3 length equals 15 residues. The trim removed 1 base at V and 5 bases at J, leaving 5 bases unmatched. Per germline, CDR1 MDHEN and CDR2 SYDVKM. The CDR3 spells CASSLSGQGKYGYTF. CDR3 nucleotides: TGTGCCAGCAGTTTATCGGGACAGGGCAAATATGGCTACACCTTC.

DNA of the CDR3: TGCGCCGCAGCCGGGCCTCAAGAGACCCAGTACTTC. Encoded protein: CAAAGPQETQYF. The J gene is TRBJ2-5, the V gene TRBV10-1, with D unresolved. Germline CDR1 is WNHNN and CDR2 is SYGVQD (reference sequence). The CDR3 consists of 12 residues. The V and J ends lost 11 bases and 2 bases respectively, with 12 bases between them.

This chain links TRBV6-1 with TRBJ2-3; D is undetermined. Germline CDR1 and CDR2: MNHNS and SASEGT. The CDR3 contains 13 residues. Trimming pared 1 base from V and 0 bases from J, leaving 2 bases between. CDR3 protein: CASSEDSTDTQYF. The CDR3 DNA sequence: TGTGCCAGCAGTGAAGATAGCACAGATACGCAGTATTTT.

The chain carries TRBV2 and TRBJ2-7; 9 nucleotides agree with TRBD1. Germline trimming cut 6 bases from V and 3 bases from J; bases unmatched to any gene: 12. The CDR3 has 16 amino acids. CDR1 is SNHLY and CDR2 is FYNNEI in the germline V gene. CDR3 nucleotide sequence: TGTGCCAGCAGGCTATCCCCGGGACAGGGAATCTACGAGCAGTACTTC. It codes for CASRLSPGQGIYEQYF.

The chain couples TRBV5-1 to TRBJ1-5; TRBD1 might be the D (5 bases). V was shortened by 5 bases and J by 1 base, with 13 bases between the two germline ends. This CDR3 is 15 amino acids long. Germline V gene data show CDR1 as SGHRS and CDR2 as YFSETQ. Here the CDR3 reads CASRQGTQSNQPQHF. The CDR3, as DNA: TGCGCCAGCAGGCAGGGAACGCAGAGCAATCAGCCCCAGCATTTT.

The genes are TRBV30 and TRBJ1-5; D not resolved. The CDR3 has 10 residues. Germline CDR1 is GTSNPN and CDR2 is SVGIG (reference sequence). The ends were cut back, 8 bases at V and 7 bases at J, with 9 bases in the middle. CDR3 residues: CALGTQPQHF. CDR3 nucleotides: TGTGCCCTGGGCACCCAGCCCCAGCATTTT. Based on the CDR3 plus reference TRBV30 and TRBJ1-5, the full variable domain is SQTIHQWPATLVQPVGSPLSLECTVEGTSNPNLYWYRQAAGRGLQLLFYSVGIGQISSEVPQNLSASRPQDRQFILSSKKLLLSDSGFYLCALGTQPQHFGDGTRLSIL.

The V call is TRBV29-1, the J call TRBJ1-3; D not resolved. Germline CDR1 is SQVTM and CDR2 is ANQGSEA. Trimming shortened V by 8 bases and J by 1 base, and 6 bases separated the two germline ends. This CDR3 is built from 11 residues. This CDR3 reads CSITSGNTIYF. CDR3 DNA: TGCAGCATTACGTCTGGAAACACCATATATTTT.

CDR3 region: CASSSYRRSQGKSSYNEQFF. The CDR3 bases are TGTGCCAGCAGCTCTTATAGGCGTTCCCAGGGTAAAAGCTCCTACAATGAGCAGTTCTTC. This sequence joins TRBV13 and TRBJ2-1; TRBD1 is a possible D gene (5 bases). The CDR3 is 20 amino acids. V shed 4 bases and J shed 0 bases, with 25 bases lying between them. Looked up from germline, CDR1 is PRHDT and CDR2 is FYEKMQ (reference sequence).